This TCR beta chain was observed in a study of molecular identifiers for immune sequencing clone quantification. This clonotype has ten or more counts. V lost 7 bases, J lost 1 base, and 6 bases stayed unmatched. Germline V CDR1 and CDR2: SGHVS, FNYEAQ. CDR3 size: 15 residues. Each CDR3 protein is one row after TCRdb ran MiXCR on the PCR reads. The sample lists some 320,000 distinct CDR3 sequences; 20% to 25% were seen once. This chain joins TRBV7-6 and TRBJ2-3, with 9 bases fitting TRBD2. The receptor was isolated from a human donor in good health. Some libraries in this study had Jurkat cell RNA spiked in. Sequences were obtained from naive CD8+ T cells from blood, with Jurkat cell RNA spiked in. Subset of the sample: FACS-sorted CD8+CD4-CCR7+CD45RA+ naive T cells. The CDR3 DNA reads as TGTGCCAGCACCAATCTAGCGGGACGCACAGATACGCAGTATTTT. Translation: CASTNLAGRTDTQYF. Full variable domain (rest looked up from reference TRBV7-6 and TRBJ2-3): GAGVSQSPRYKVTKRGQDVALRCDPISGHVSLYWYRQALGQGPEFLTYFNYEAQQDKSGLPNDRFSAERPEGSISTLTIQRTEQRDSAMYRCASTNLAGRTDTQYFGPGTRLTVL.